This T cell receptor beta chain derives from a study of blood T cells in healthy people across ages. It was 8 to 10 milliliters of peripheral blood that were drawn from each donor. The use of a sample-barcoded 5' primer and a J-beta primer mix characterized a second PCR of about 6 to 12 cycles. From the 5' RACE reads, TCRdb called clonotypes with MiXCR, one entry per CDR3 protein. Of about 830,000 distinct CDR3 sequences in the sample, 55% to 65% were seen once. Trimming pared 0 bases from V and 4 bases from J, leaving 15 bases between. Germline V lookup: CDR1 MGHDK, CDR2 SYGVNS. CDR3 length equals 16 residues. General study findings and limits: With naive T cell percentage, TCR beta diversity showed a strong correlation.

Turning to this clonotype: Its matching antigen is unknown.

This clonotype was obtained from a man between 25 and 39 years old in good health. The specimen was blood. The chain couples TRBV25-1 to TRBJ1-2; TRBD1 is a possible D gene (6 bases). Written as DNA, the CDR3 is TGTGCCAGCAGTGAATATTCCGGGACAACTTCCTATGGCTACACCTTC. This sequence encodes CASSEYSGTTSYGYTF.